This TCR beta chain was identified during a study of blood T cell repertoires in COVID-19. Profiled with immunoSEQ multiplex PCR; TCRdb holds only in-frame clones, not every one. The sample shows some 350,000 clones, 88% of them seen only once. The CDR3 extends over 14 amino acids. Germline V gene sequence: CDR1 SGHNT, CDR2 YYREEE (reference sequence). Deletions cut 4 bases from V and 6 bases from J, with 16 bases between. In this sample, this clone turned up a few times. The chain uses TRBV5-4 and TRBJ1-1; D not resolved. The specimen was PBMCs or T cells enriched from blood (not recorded which). This clonotype originated in a man under 40 who had recovered from COVID-19. Written as DNA, the CDR3 is TGTGCCAGCAGCACGCCCGTCCCAGGCGCTGAAGCTTTCTTT. Protein sequence: CASSTPVPGAEAFF.